These 26 T cell receptor beta chains share one sample of origin, sequenced in a study of T cell responses to AZD1222 COVID-19 vaccine. The protocol was immunoSEQ multiplex PCR, while the TCRdb copy is restricted to in-frame clones and leaves out a portion. The table lists some 130,000 clones, 70% to 90% of them singletons. This specimen consisted of peripheral blood, obtained on day 0 of AZD1222 vaccination. The receptors derive from an adult in good health.

The CDR3: CAWSAPLLTGELFF. The CDR3, as DNA: TGTGCCTGGAGTGCCCCGCTTCTCACCGGGGAGCTGTTTTTT. This chain connects TRBV30 to TRBJ2-2; D is unresolved. The CDR3 has 14 amino acids. The V end was cut by 1 base, the J end by 4 bases, with 10 bases between. The V gene's germline CDR1 is GTSNPN and CDR2 SVGIG (reference sequence). Complete variable domain (other parts from reference TRBV30 and TRBJ2-2): SQTIHQWPATLVQPVGSPLSLECTVEGTSNPNLYWYRQAAGRGLQLLFYSVGIGQISSEVPQNLSASRPQDRQFILSSKKLLLSDSGFYLCAWSAPLLTGELFFGEGSRLTVL.

The chain is built from TRBV10-3 and TRBJ2-5, with a possible D match to TRBD1 (6 bases). Trimming left V 5 bases short and J 2 bases short, with 9 bases between. Looked up from germline, CDR1 is ENHRY and CDR2 is SYGVKD. The CDR3 sequence is 13 residues long. As DNA, the CDR3 is TGTGCCATCAGTCTAACAGGGCAAGAGACCCAGTACTTC. Translating it yields CAISLTGQETQYF.

This sequence joins TRBV11-1 and TRBJ1-2; D not certain. The CDR3 covers 15 residues. The V and J ends lost 8 bases and 4 bases respectively, with 20 bases between them. CDR1 and CDR2 from the germline V gene are SGHAT and FQDESV (reference sequence). The CDR3 nucleotides are TGTGCCAGCTCACCCAACCTCGGGGAATTCTATGGCTACACCTTC. It codes for CASSPNLGEFYGYTF.

The chain joins TRBV7-3 to TRBJ2-1, with D perhaps matching TRBD2 (6 bases). This CDR3 is 16 amino acids long. CDR1 is SGHTA, CDR2 FQGTGA, per germline. The V end was cut by 3 bases, the J end by 7 bases, with 19 bases between. CDR3 nucleotides: TGTGCCAGCAGCTTGGGACTCCTACCAGGTAGGAATGAGCAGTTCTTC. Translation gives CASSLGLLPGRNEQFF. The whole variable domain, remainder taken from reference TRBV7-3 and TRBJ2-1, is GAGVSQTPSNKVTEKGKYVELRCDPISGHTALYWYRQSLGQGPEFLIYFQGTGAADDSGLPNDRFFAVRPEGSVSTLKIQRTERGDSAVYLCASSLGLLPGRNEQFFGPGTRLTVL.

Remarks on this clone: At one end the junction does not follow the germline gene, possibly because of a read error. The chain combines TRBV18 with TRBJ1-2; D unclear. This CDR3 has 13 amino acids. Germline CDR1 reads KGHSH; CDR2 reads LQKENI. The CDR3: CASSPSTRLPFSF. As DNA, the CDR3 is TGTGCCAGCTCACCAAGTACTCGTTTGCCATTCAGCTTC. Complete variable domain (other parts from reference TRBV18 and TRBJ1-2): NAGVMQNPRHLVRRRGQEARLRCSPMKGHSHVYWYRQLPEEGLKFMVYLQKENIIDESGMPKERFSAEFPKEGPSILRIQQVVRGDSAAYFCASSPSTRLPFSFGSGTRLTVV.

The genes are TRBV10-3 and TRBJ1-6, with 8 bases identical to TRBD1. V lost 5 bases, J lost 8 bases, and 5 bases stayed unmatched. The CDR3 loop spans 14 amino acids. CDR1 and CDR2 from the germline V gene are ENHRY and SYGVKD. This CDR3 reads CAISIQGADSPLHF. The DNA for the CDR3 is TGTGCCATCAGTATCCAGGGGGCTGATTCACCCCTCCACTTT.

The chain is built from TRBV4-1 and TRBJ2-1; 10 nucleotides agree with TRBD2. CDR3 length equals 18 residues. J gave up 8 bases and V 2 bases, and 15 bases lay outside the gene matches. The V gene's germline CDR1 is MGHRA and CDR2 YSYEKL. The CDR3 protein is CASSQPWREREGHDEQFF. The DNA for the CDR3 is TGCGCCAGCAGCCAACCCTGGAGGGAGCGGGAGGGTCACGATGAGCAGTTCTTC.

The chain links TRBV7-2 to TRBJ1-1; possibly TRBD1 for D (5 bases). Germline V gene lookup returns CDR1 SGHTA and CDR2 FQGNSA. The V end lost 1 base, the J end lost 0 bases, and 9 bases lay between the germline ends. The CDR3 consists of 15 residues. CDR3 DNA sequence: TGTGCCAGCAGCTTAGGGGGCAGTATGAACACTGAAGCTTTCTTT. It encodes CASSLGGSMNTEAFF.

The genes are TRBV30 and TRBJ1-3; D remains unclear. V was clipped by 8 bases and J by 1 base, with 21 bases between them. This CDR3 spans 16 amino acids. CDR1 and CDR2 from the germline V gene are GTSNPN and SVGIG (reference sequence). CDR3 loop: CAQRPRALLSGNTIYF. The CDR3 DNA reads as TGTGCCCAGCGCCCTAGGGCGCTTCTTTCTGGAAACACCATATATTTT.

The chain joins TRBV11-2 to TRBJ1-3; no clear D gene. V lost 0 bases to trimming and J lost 1 base, with 10 bases between them. Per the germline V gene, CDR1 is SGHAT and CDR2 is FQNNGV. The CDR3 totals 16 residues. CDR3: CASSLDPLWSGNTIYF. CDR3 nucleotide sequence: TGTGCCAGCAGCTTAGACCCCCTGTGGTCTGGAAACACCATATATTTT. Supplemented by reference TRBV11-2 and TRBJ1-3, the full variable domain reads EAGVAQSPRYKIIEKRQSVAFWCNPISGHATLYWYQQILGQGPKLLIQFQNNGVVDDSQLPKDRFSAERLKGVDSTLKIQPAKLEDSAVYLCASSLDPLWSGNTIYFGEGSWLTVV.

The chain couples TRBV6-2 or TRBV6-3 to TRBJ2-7; 9 nucleotides align to TRBD1. The CDR3 contains 15 residues. CDR1 MNHEY and CDR2 SVGEGT come from the germline V gene. V trimming: 4 bases; J trimming: 4 bases; junction bases outside the gene matches: 8. As DNA, the CDR3 is TGTGCCAGCAGTTGGGCCGGGACAGGGACGTACGAGCAGTACTTC. As protein: CASSWAGTGTYEQYF.

The J gene is TRBJ2-7, the V gene TRBV13, with D possibly matching TRBD1 (6 bases). This CDR3 has 13 amino acids. Trimming stripped 0 bases from V and 3 bases from J, with 6 bases between. The V gene's germline CDR1 is PRHDT and CDR2 FYEKMQ (reference sequence). CDR3 nucleotides: TGTGCCAGCAGCTTAGGGGACAGCTACGAGCAGTACTTC. It encodes CASSLGDSYEQYF.

This clone turned up a few times. The chain joins TRBV30 to TRBJ2-7; possible D gene TRBD2, 5 bases. Per germline, CDR1 GTSNPN and CDR2 SVGIG (reference sequence). Trimming cost V 0 bases and J 6 bases, with 12 bases left between them. This CDR3 region has 13 residues. The CDR3 here is CAWSVLREGEQYF. The DNA for the CDR3 is TGTGCCTGGAGTGTACTGAGGGAAGGCGAGCAGTACTTC.

J is TRBJ2-7 and V is TRBV15, with D maybe TRBD1 (5 bases). Trimming pared 0 bases from V and 2 bases from J, leaving 8 bases between. Germline loops: CDR1 LNHNV, CDR2 YYDKDF (reference sequence). This CDR3 is built from 14 residues. CDR3 in amino acids: CATSRDQGPYEQYF. The DNA of the CDR3 is TGTGCCACCAGCAGAGATCAGGGTCCCTACGAGCAGTACTTC.

Note on this clone: The limits of the CDR3 on the DNA are not certain, so only TCRdb's listed CDR3 is given. The chain joins TRBV5-1 to TRBJ2-7; TRBD1 is taken as the D call from the table, unchecked against the DNA. The CDR3 has 13 amino acids, counting both end residues. The germline CDR1 and CDR2 sequences are SGHRS and YFSETQ. The CDR3 region is CASSFGTGARGDF.

The V gene is TRBV13, the J gene TRBJ2-7; a weak D match, TRBD1 (6 bases). The V end was cut by 1 base, the J end by 5 bases, with 12 bases between. Looked up from germline, CDR1 is PRHDT and CDR2 is FYEKMQ (reference sequence). The CDR3 has 14 amino acids. The CDR3 DNA is TGTGCCAGCAGCTTAGAACAGGGTTCTCACGAGCAGTACTTC. Amino acid sequence: CASSLEQGSHEQYF.

This chain connects TRBV5-1 to TRBJ1-4; no clear D gene. V was shortened by 4 bases and J by 5 bases, with 12 bases between the two germline ends. The CDR3 is made up of 14 amino acids. Per the germline V gene, CDR1 is SGHRS and CDR2 is YFSETQ. The CDR3 DNA reads as TGCGCCAGCAGCCCCCAGACTGGAAATGAAAAACTGTTTTTT. Its translation is CASSPQTGNEKLFF. Based on the CDR3 plus reference TRBV5-1 and TRBJ1-4, the full variable domain is KAGVTQTPRYLIKTRGQQVTLSCSPISGHRSVSWYQQTPGQGLQFLFEYFSETQRNKGNFPGRFSGRQFSNSRSEMNVSTLELGDSALYLCASSPQTGNEKLFFGSGTQLSVL.

V gene TRBV6-6 combines with J gene TRBJ2-1; weak D call: TRBD2 (7 bases). Germline-derived CDR1 and CDR2 are MNHNY and SVGAGI (reference sequence). This CDR3 region has 14 residues. The V end was cut by 6 bases, the J end by 10 bases, with 19 bases between. Written as DNA, the CDR3 is TGTGCCAGCAGCCGCCGCCCGGGGGGCAGGGAGCAGTTCTTC. Translation: CASSRRPGGREQFF.

J is TRBJ1-2 and V is TRBV7-3; the D is unclear. CDR1 and CDR2 (germline): SGHTA, FQGTGA. CDR3 length: 11 residues. V dropped 4 bases and J dropped 6 bases, with 6 bases sitting between them. The chain's CDR3 is CASSSGDGYTF. The CDR3 DNA follows: TGTGCCAGCAGCTCCGGGGATGGCTACACCTTC.

The chain is built from TRBV3-1 (or the pseudogene TRBV3-2) and TRBJ2-2; 8 bases agree with TRBD2. There are 16 residues in the CDR3. The ends lost 4 bases at V and 4 bases at J; junction bases unmatched: 8. Germline CDR1 is LGHDT and CDR2 is YNNKEL (reference sequence). CDR3 loop: CASSPPQRGFTGELFF. The CDR3 DNA follows: TGTGCCAGCAGCCCCCCCCAGCGGGGGTTCACCGGGGAGCTGTTTTTT.

The genes are TRBV18 and TRBJ1-1; D is undetermined. Looked up from germline, CDR1 is KGHSH and CDR2 is LQKENI. The germline V and J ends were trimmed by 0 bases and 1 base, with 15 bases remaining between them. This CDR3 is 17 amino acids long. The CDR3 nucleotides read TGTGCCAGCTCACCACCGCGGCACCCTCCTAGGAACACTGAAGCTTTCTTT. Residues: CASSPPRHPPRNTEAFF.

The chain joins TRBV18 to TRBJ1-5, with no clear D. Trimming cost V 2 bases and J 2 bases, with 16 bases left between them. Germline V gene lookup returns CDR1 KGHSH and CDR2 LQKENI. The CDR3 length is 17 residues. The CDR3 DNA reads TGTGCCAGCTCACCAGATACAGTGAGGGTGGGCAATCAGCCCCAGCATTTT. It translates to CASSPDTVRVGNQPQHF.

V is TRBV10-3 and J is TRBJ2-7; the match to TRBD1 covers 7 bases. The V gene end was trimmed by 2 bases and the J gene end by 6 bases; junction bases not matched to a gene: 7. Germline-derived CDR1 and CDR2 are ENHRY and SYGVKD. This CDR3 is 14 amino acids long. The CDR3 protein is CAISEEGASVEQYF. In DNA, the CDR3 is TGTGCCATCAGTGAGGAGGGGGCGTCCGTCGAGCAGTACTTC.

The genes are TRBV5-1 and TRBJ2-1; 12 bases are a match to TRBD2. V trimming: 1 base; J trimming: 9 bases; junction bases outside the gene matches: 5. Looked up from germline, CDR1 is SGHRS and CDR2 is YFSETQ. CDR3 size: 15 residues. The CDR3 DNA is TGCGCCAGCAGCTTGAGGACTAGCGGGGACGCTGAGCAGTTCTTC. This sequence encodes CASSLRTSGDAEQFF.

V is TRBV5-1 and J is TRBJ2-5; D is unresolved. The CDR3 is 14 amino acids. V was clipped by 4 bases and J by 0 bases, with 10 bases between them. Per germline, CDR1 SGHRS and CDR2 YFSETQ. The CDR3, as DNA: TGCGCCAGCAGCCTGGACCAGTACCAAGAGACCCAGTACTTC. Residues: CASSLDQYQETQYF.

The chain employs TRBV6-5 and TRBJ1-5, with D unresolved. This CDR3 region has 14 residues. Germline V gene data show CDR1 as MNHEY and CDR2 as SVGAGI. V shed 5 bases and J shed 4 bases, with 12 bases lying between them. The CDR3 nucleotides read TGTGCCAGCAGTCCCACGGGGAAGAATCAGCCCCAGCATTTT. As protein: CASSPTGKNQPQHF.